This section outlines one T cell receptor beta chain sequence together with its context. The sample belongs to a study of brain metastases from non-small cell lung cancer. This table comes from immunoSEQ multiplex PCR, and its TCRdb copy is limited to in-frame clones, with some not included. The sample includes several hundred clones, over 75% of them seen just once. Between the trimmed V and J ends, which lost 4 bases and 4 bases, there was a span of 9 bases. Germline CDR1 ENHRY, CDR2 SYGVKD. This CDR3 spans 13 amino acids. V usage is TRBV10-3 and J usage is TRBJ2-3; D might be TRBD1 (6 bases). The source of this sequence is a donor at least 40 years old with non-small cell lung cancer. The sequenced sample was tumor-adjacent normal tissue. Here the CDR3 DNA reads TGTGCCATCAGTGCCAGGGGCCCAGATACGCAGTATTTT. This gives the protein CAISARGPDTQYF.